A selection of T cell receptor beta chains follows, all from one sample in a study of blood T cell repertoires in COVID-19. TCRdb's copy holds only in-frame clones and misses some; the assay was immunoSEQ multiplex PCR. The sample includes fewer than 200,000 clones, roughly 82% of them seen just once. The sample consisted of peripheral blood. Source of these receptors: a woman between 35 and 50 years old with COVID-19, enrolled during active disease. Both conserved end residues are part of each CDR3. The D gene is left open where the match is weak. Not every row has a clone size; where given, it reads once, few, many or a size class.

V gene,D gene,J gene,clone size,CDR3 protein,CDR3 DNA
TRBV3-1/TRBV3-2,-,TRBJ1-2,once,CASSQGGLHLYGYTF,TGTGCCAGCAGCCAAGGGGGGCTCCACCTATATGGCTACACCTTC
TRBV9,TRBD2,TRBJ2-3,-,CASSVGLAGNTDTQYF,TGTGCCAGCAGCGTCGGACTAGCGGGGAACACAGATACGCAGTATTTT
TRBV19,-,TRBJ2-2,-,CASVSFPANTGELFF,TGTGCCAGTGTTTCATTTCCGGCGAACACCGGGGAGCTGTTTTTT
TRBV29-1,-,TRBJ2-7,-,CSVGGISYEQYF,TGCAGCGTCGGCGGAATCTCCTACGAGCAGTACTTC
TRBV29-1,TRBD2,TRBJ2-1,few,CSVDLAGVGNEQFF,TGCAGCGTGGACCTAGCGGGAGTGGGCAATGAGCAGTTCTTC
TRBV15,-,TRBJ2-1,-,CATSSTAGTYNEQFF,TGTGCCACCAGCAGCACCGCCGGGACTTACAATGAGCAGTTCTTC
TRBV5-1,-,TRBJ1-2,-,CASSSETLNYGYTF,TGCGCCAGCAGCTCGGAGACCCTTAACTATGGCTACACCTTC
TRBV5-1,TRBD1,TRBJ1-1,-,CASSLDRGRQAFF,TGCGCCAGCAGCCTCGACAGGGGGCGGCAAGCTTTCTTT
TRBV9,-,TRBJ2-1,-,CASSLLQGRIGNEQFF,TGTGCCAGCAGCTTATTACAGGGAAGGATTGGCAATGAGCAGTTCTTC
TRBV19,TRBD2,TRBJ2-1,-,CASSTLARGRDYNEQFF,TGTGCCAGTAGTACCCTAGCGCGCGGGAGGGACTACAATGAGCAGTTCTTC
TRBV28,TRBD1,TRBJ1-4,-,CASSSPGQGVGNEKLFF,TGTGCCAGCAGTTCCCCGGGACAGGGGGTGGGTAATGAAAAACTGTTTTTT
TRBV7-8,-,TRBJ2-3,-,CASSLSPGTDTQYF,TGTGCCAGCAGCTTATCCCCAGGGACAGATACGCAGTATTTT
TRBV7-2,-,TRBJ2-7,-,CASSSPPGHKVYEQYF,TGTGCCAGCAGCTCGCCACCGGGACATAAGGTCTACGAGCAGTACTTC